This TCR beta chain was identified during a study of shared clonotypes between healthy human individuals. CD8 cells regarded as naive lacked CD45RO, were positively chosen for CCR7, and omitted terminally differentiated effector memory CD45RA+ cells. J was trimmed by 3 bases and V by 5 bases; bases with no gene match: 5. CDR3 length equals 14 residues. The V gene's germline CDR1 is MNHEY and CDR2 SMNVEV (reference sequence). Concerning this clone: The antigen is unknown.

Clones were read by immunoSEQ multiplex PCR, and TCRdb kept only the in-frame ones, dropping some. The sample records about 610,000 clones, 95% to 97% being singletons. The study's findings and limits: Though the depth was large, rarefaction showed that sorted-subset sequencing was incomplete.

What was sequenced was naive CD8+ T cells sorted from blood. This receptor was identified in a woman in her 30s in good health. The chain recombines TRBV27 with TRBJ2-5; 8 positions agree with TRBD2. The CDR3 is CASSQSTSEETQYF. For the CDR3, the DNA is TGTGCCAGCAGTCAATCGACTAGCGAAGAGACCCAGTACTTC.